This TCR beta chain is drawn from a study of T cells after yellow fever vaccination (dated by TCRdb to the late 2010s). For the wider study: The SMART-Seq v4 Ultra Low Input RNA kit was used to prepare libraries from fractions with low cell numbers. To follow T-cell clones before and after primary and booster YFV17D yellow fever vaccination, bulk TCR alpha and beta repertoires were sequenced over time. Two healthy male donors made up the cohort, one aged 18 to 30 years and the other aged 30 to 39 years. Blood samples were taken at several timepoints before and after primary and secondary immunization, and bulk PBMC replicates and cell subsets were isolated.

General study outcomes and caveats: The secondary T-cell response was found to be weaker but faster than the primary response, with a peak reached on day 5 rather than on day 15. After the booster, most clones that had expanded after primary vaccination were detected again (nearly 98% of CD4 and 88% of CD8), suggesting broad maintenance of memory. A small share of clonotypes occurred in both CD4 and CD8 compartments, likely arising from convergent recombination. FACS-sorted repertoires could contain abundant contaminating clonotypes from the bulk population, so computational filtering was required. The study included only a couple of donors, which limits how far the findings can be generalized.

The treatment or condition label, as the study defines it: live attenuated yellow fever vaccine strain. A standard Ficoll-Paque protocol was used to isolate PBMCs from peripheral blood. Dynabeads CD4 and CD8 positive selection kits were used to isolate CD4 and CD8 T-cell fractions. TriZol was used to extract RNA from bulk PBMCs, from CD4 and CD8 fractions, and from dextramer-positive and dextramer-negative fractions. Sequencing relied on an Illumina NovaSeq 6000. Synthesis of TCR cDNA relied on 5'RACE template switching, a step that introduced a universal primer site along with unique molecular identifiers. Priming for cDNA synthesis came from both the TCR alpha and TCR beta constant segments. Library amplification involved two PCR steps, and the second step added sample barcodes and sequencing adapters. Sequencing of the libraries was done on either Illumina HiSeq 2500 (2x100 bp) or NovaSeq (2x150 bp). Turning to the authors' computational methods: Demultiplexing of reads and collapsing into UMI consensus sequences were performed with MIGEC, and V(D)J alignment was carried out with MiXCR. Using edgeR on replicate PBMC samples, clonotypes were called vaccine-responding if FDR was below 0.01 and the log2 fold change was above 5 up to day 15. Each bulk clonotype received a CD4 or CD8 identity based on whether the sequenced CD4 or CD8 repertoire contained that clonotype at higher abundance. In-frame beta chains were kept once TCRdb had trimmed the public reads at Q25 with fastp and called clones with MiXCR. Identical CDR3 protein sequences are pooled into one entry, listed with their most common genes and DNA. It is TCRdb's table, rather than the study itself, that gives the V and J calls and clone size. In this sample the table shows some 300,000 distinct CDR3 sequences, 7.5% to 9% of which occur a single time. Over 3% of the sample rests with the top ten.

The germline V gene encodes CDR1 LGHNA and CDR2 YNFKEQ. The CDR3 covers 18 residues, taking in both the cysteine and the phenylalanine. Only the CDR3 part of the read is kept: 54 bases, read in frame from the first base. V is trimmed back by 0 bases and J by 5 bases, and the junction contains 14 bases that no gene match accounts for. This clonotype was picked up a small number of times. Its binding antigen is unknown. Per-nucleotide qualities are absent, and no much larger clonotype sits a single base away. The sample was CD4+ T cells sorted from PBMCs, taken 5 days after the yellow fever booster vaccination. The chain joins TRBV4-2 to TRBJ2-5; 8 middle bases align to TRBD2. The TCR originated in a man between 18 and 35 years old who received the YFV17D yellow fever vaccine. The CDR3 loop reads CASSQDRTGGAGIETQYF. The bases read TGTGCCAGCAGCCAAGATAGGACCGGGGGGGCCGGGATTGAGACCCAGTACTTC.